A single T cell receptor (beta chain) is shown here with its context. Its cognate antigen is unknown. Libraries were prepared by immunoSEQ multiplex PCR; TCRdb keeps only in-frame clonotypes and omits some of them. The sample holds about 690,000 clones, roughly 88% seen once. The data belong to a study of shared clonotypes between healthy human individuals. Findings of the study overall: Generation of non-shared clonotypes was less probable than generation of clonotypes shared by all four donors.

This TCR came from a young man in good health. Some clones in this sample may be carry-over from other donors' samples. Sequences were obtained from memory CD8+ T cells from PBMCs. The subset: CD45RO+ cells pooled with CCR7-negative TemRA cells.

The CDR3 DNA reads as TGCGCCAGCACCCAGACTGGGGACAAAAACATTCAGTACTTC. Protein sequence: CASTQTGDKNIQYF. The V gene is TRBV4-1, the J gene TRBJ2-4; D is uncertain. The CDR3 runs to 14 residues. The ends were cut back, 7 bases at V and 3 bases at J, with 13 bases in the middle. From germline, CDR1 is MGHRA and CDR2 YSYEKL.